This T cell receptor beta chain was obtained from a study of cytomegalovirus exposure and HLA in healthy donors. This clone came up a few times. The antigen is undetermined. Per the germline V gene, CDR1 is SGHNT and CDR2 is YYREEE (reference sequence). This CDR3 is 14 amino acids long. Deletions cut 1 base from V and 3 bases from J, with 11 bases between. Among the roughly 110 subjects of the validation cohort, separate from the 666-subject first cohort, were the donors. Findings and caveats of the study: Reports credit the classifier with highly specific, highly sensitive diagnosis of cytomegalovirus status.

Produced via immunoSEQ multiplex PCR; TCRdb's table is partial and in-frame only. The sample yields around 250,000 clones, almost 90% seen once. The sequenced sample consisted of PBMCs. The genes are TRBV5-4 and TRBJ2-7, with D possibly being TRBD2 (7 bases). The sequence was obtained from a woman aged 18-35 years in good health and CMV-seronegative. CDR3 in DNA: TGTGCCAGCAGCTTGTGGGGGGGCCACTACGAGCAGTACTTC. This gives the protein CASSLWGGHYEQYF.